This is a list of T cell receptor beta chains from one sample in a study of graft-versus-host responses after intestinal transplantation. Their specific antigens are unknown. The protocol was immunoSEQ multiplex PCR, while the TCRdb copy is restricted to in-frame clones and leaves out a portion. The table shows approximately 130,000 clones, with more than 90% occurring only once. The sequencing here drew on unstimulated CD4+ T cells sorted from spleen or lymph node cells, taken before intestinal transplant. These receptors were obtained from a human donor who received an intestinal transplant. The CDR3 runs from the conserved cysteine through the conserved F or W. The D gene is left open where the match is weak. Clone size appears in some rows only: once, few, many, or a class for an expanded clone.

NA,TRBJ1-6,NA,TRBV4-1,CASSQDRRHIINSPLHF,TGCGCCAGCAGCCAAGATCGTAGACACATAATCAATTCACCCCTCCACTTT
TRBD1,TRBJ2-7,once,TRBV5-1,CASSFGASNPGQSRVRQYF,TGCGCCAGCAGCTTTGGGGCTTCTAATCCGGGACAGTCCCGGGTTAGGCAGTACTTC
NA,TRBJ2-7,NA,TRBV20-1,CSALLGYEQYF,TGCAGTGCTCTATTAGGCTACGAGCAGTACTTC
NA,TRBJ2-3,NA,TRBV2,CASLGGRTDTQYF,TGTGCCAGCTTGGGCGGCCGCACAGATACGCAGTATTTT
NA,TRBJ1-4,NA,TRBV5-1,CASSYPPRMFF,TGCGCCAGCAGCTACCCACCTAGAATGTTTTTT
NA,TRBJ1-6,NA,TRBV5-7,CASSGTGRYNSPLHF,TGTGCCAGCAGCGGAACGGGACGGTATAATTCACCCCTCCACTTT
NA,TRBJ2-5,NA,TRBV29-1,CSVVGAWETQYF,TGCAGCGTTGTTGGGGCATGGGAGACCCAGTACTTC
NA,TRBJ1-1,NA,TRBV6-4,CASSEQTNTEAFF,TGTGCCAGCAGTGAGCAGACGAACACTGAAGCTTTCTTT
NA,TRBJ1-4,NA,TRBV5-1,CASSPDIGEKLFF,TGCGCCAGCAGCCCGGACATTGGTGAAAAACTGTTTTTT
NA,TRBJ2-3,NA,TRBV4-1,CASSHPGGGSSTDTQYF,TGCGCCAGCAGCCATCCAGGGGGGGGTTCCAGCACAGATACGCAGTATTTT
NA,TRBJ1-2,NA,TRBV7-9,CASSPSHYGYTF,TGTGCCAGCAGCCCCAGCCACTATGGCTACACCTTC
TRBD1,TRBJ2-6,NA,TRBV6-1,CASSGRQGDTNVLTF,TGTGCCAGCAGTGGAAGACAGGGGGATACCAACGTCCTGACTTTC
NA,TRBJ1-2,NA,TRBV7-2,CASSLGWKLDGYTF,TGTGCCAGCAGCTTAGGTTGGAAGTTGGATGGCTACACCTTC
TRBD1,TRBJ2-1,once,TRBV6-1,CASSIGQGESLRQFF,TGTGCCAGCAGTATTGGACAGGGGGAGAGTCTTAGGCAGTTCTTC
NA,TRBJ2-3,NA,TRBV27,CASSVLRPGGVTDTQYF,TGTGCCAGCAGTGTCCTCCGCCCGGGTGGGGTCACAGATACGCAGTATTTT
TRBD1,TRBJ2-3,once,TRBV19,CASTPDRGPDTQYF,TGTGCCAGTACCCCGGACAGGGGCCCAGATACGCAGTATTTT
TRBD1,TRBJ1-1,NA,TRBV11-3,CASSSGQGSAFF,TGTGCCAGCAGCTCCGGACAGGGGAGCGCTTTCTTT
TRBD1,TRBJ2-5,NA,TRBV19,CASSIGGQQETQYF,TGTGCCAGTAGTATAGGGGGACAGCAAGAGACCCAGTACTTC
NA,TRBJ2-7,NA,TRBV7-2,CASSLGRGLGYEQYF,TGTGCCAGCAGCTTAGGGCGGGGCCTCGGGTACGAGCAGTACTTC
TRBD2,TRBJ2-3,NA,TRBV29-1,CSVGLTSDTQYF,TGCAGCGTTGGGCTGACTAGCGATACGCAGTATTTT
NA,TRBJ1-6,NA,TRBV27,CASSLSRANSPLHF,TGTGCCAGCAGTTTATCCCGGGCGAATTCACCCCTCCACTTT
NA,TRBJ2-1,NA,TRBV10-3,CAISEPSPSYNEQFF,TGTGCCATCAGTGAGCCCTCCCCGTCTTACAATGAGCAGTTCTTC
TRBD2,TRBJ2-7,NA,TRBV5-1,CASSLAVSGGAYEQYF,TGCGCCAGCAGCTTGGCCGTCTCGGGGGGAGCCTACGAGCAGTACTTC
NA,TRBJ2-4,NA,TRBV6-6,CASRTQQGGGIQYF,TGTGCCAGCAGAACTCAGCAGGGAGGGGGCATTCAGTACTTC
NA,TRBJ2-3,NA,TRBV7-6,CASSLSAASTDTQYF,TGTGCCAGCAGCTTATCAGCGGCTTCCACAGATACGCAGTATTTT
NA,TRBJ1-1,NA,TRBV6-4,CASSLAAGHTEAFF,TGTGCCAGCAGTCTCGCTGCGGGGCACACTGAAGCTTTCTTT
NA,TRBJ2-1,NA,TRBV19,CAGPLVVVPYNEQFF,TGTGCCGGCCCGTTGGTGGTAGTGCCCTACAATGAGCAGTTCTTC
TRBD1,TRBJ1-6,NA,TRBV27,CASSLATGGHSNSPLHF,TGTGCCAGCAGTTTAGCCACAGGGGGGCACAGTAATTCACCCCTCCACTTT
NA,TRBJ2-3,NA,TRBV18,CASSPQRSTDTQYF,TGTGCCAGCTCACCACAACGATCCACAGATACGCAGTATTTT
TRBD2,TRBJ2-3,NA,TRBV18,CASSPRVPLAGPSTDTQYF,TGTGCCAGCTCACCACGGGTCCCGCTAGCGGGGCCTAGCACAGATACGCAGTATTTT
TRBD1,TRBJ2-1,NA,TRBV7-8,CASSPERGTGVINEQFF,TGTGCCAGCAGCCCAGAGCGCGGGACAGGGGTAATCAATGAGCAGTTCTTC
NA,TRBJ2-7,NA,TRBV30,CAWSGGGSSYEQYF,TGTGCCTGGAGTGGAGGGGGAAGCTCCTACGAGCAGTACTTC
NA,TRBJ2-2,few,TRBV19,CASSIGSGELFF,TGTGCCAGTAGTATAGGATCGGGGGAGCTGTTTTTT
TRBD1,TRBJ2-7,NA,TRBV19,CASSIRQGPYEQYF,TGTGCCAGTAGTATAAGACAGGGGCCCTACGAGCAGTACTTC
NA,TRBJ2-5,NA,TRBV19,CASSRGAYQETQYF,TGTGCCAGTAGCCGAGGGGCGTACCAAGAGACCCAGTACTTC
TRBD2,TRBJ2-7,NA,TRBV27,CASSLGAWGGPRDEQYF,TGTGCCAGCAGTTTAGGGGCCTGGGGGGGACCTCGGGATGAGCAGTACTTC
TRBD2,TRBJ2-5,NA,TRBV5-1,CATSSGGGETQYF,TGCGCCACTTCTAGCGGGGGAGGGGAGACCCAGTACTTC
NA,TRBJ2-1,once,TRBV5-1,CASSLPLGPDEQFF,TGCGCCAGCAGCTTGCCTCTCGGGCCAGATGAGCAGTTCTTC
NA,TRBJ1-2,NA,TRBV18,CASSPSRDLYGYTF,TGTGCCAGCTCACCATCTAGGGACCTTTATGGCTACACCTTC
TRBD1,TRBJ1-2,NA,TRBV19,CATEGTGGFSYGYTF,TGTGCCACCGAGGGGACAGGGGGTTTTAGCTATGGCTACACCTTC
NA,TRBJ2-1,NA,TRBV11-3,CASSLKRNEQFF,TGTGCCAGCAGCTTAAAGCGCAATGAGCAGTTCTTC
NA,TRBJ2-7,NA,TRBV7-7,CASSLIRLDEQYF,TGTGCCAGCAGCTTAATAAGGCTCGACGAGCAGTACTTC
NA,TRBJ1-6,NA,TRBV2,CASTNNSPLHF,TGTGCCAGCACCAATAATTCACCCCTCCACTTT
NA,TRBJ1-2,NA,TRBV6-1,CASSEASRWGTFYGYTF,TGTGCCAGCAGTGAAGCCTCCCGGTGGGGCACCTTCTATGGCTACACCTTC
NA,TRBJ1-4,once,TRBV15,CATSRGGAQEKLFF,TGTGCCACCAGCAGAGGAGGGGCCCAGGAAAAACTGTTTTTT
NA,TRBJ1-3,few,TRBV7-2,CASSLGDGNTIYF,TGTGCCAGCAGCTTAGGGGACGGAAACACCATATATTTT
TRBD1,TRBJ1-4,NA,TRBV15,CATSRGVTGRDEKLFF,TGTGCCACCAGCAGGGGGGTGACAGGGAGGGATGAAAAACTGTTTTTT
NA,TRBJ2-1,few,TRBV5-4,CASSLQGRDEQFF,TGTGCCAGCAGCTTGCAGGGGCGGGATGAGCAGTTCTTC
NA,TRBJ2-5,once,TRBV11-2,CASSLTGRFQETQYF,TGTGCCAGCAGCTTAACCGGAAGATTCCAAGAGACCCAGTACTTC
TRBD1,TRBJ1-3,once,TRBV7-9,CASSPGQGGYTIYF,TGTGCCAGCAGCCCGGGACAGGGAGGGTACACCATATATTTT
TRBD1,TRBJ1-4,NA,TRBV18,CASSPGQGRGEKLFF,TGTGCCAGCTCACCGGGACAGGGTCGAGGTGAAAAACTGTTTTTT
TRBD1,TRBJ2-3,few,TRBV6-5,CASSWDREDTQYF,TGTGCCAGCAGTTGGGACAGGGAAGATACGCAGTATTTT
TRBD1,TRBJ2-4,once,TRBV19,CASSATGEIAKNIQYF,TGTGCCAGTAGTGCGACAGGGGAGATAGCCAAAAACATTCAGTACTTC
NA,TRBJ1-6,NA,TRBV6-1,CASSEALRGGNSPLHF,TGTGCCAGCAGTGAAGCCCTCAGGGGAGGTAATTCACCCCTCCACTTT
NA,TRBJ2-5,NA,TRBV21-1,CASSPGLAGEQETQYF,TGTGCCAGCAGCCCGGGACTAGCGGGGGAACAAGAGACCCAGTACTTC